The entry below gives a single TCR beta chain sequence along with its context. These data belong to a study of T cell responses to AZD1222 COVID-19 vaccine. The CDR3 runs 13 residues. The V gene end was trimmed by 5 bases and the J gene end by 4 bases; junction bases not matched to a gene: 1. The V gene's germline CDR1 is MNHEY and CDR2 SVGAGI. This table comes from immunoSEQ multiplex PCR, and its TCRdb copy is limited to in-frame clones, with some not included. The sample has about 130,000 clones; about 92% are singletons. The rearrangement joins TRBV6-5 to TRBJ1-2, with TRBD1 matching over 10 bases. The specimen comprised peripheral blood, sampled on day 0 of AZD1222 vaccination. The TCR originated in an adult in good health. CDR3 in DNA: TGTGCCAGCAGTCGGGACAGGGGCTATGGCTACACCTTC. This translates into CASSRDRGYGYTF.